This record covers a single T cell receptor beta chain. Original methodology: Nucleated cell counts were estimated from reference gene primer amplification. TCRdb keeps only in-frame clones here, not all; method: immunoSEQ multiplex PCR. The DNA was the basis for D and trimming; V, J and clone size are from that table. Among some 130,000 clones listed, about nine tenths were seen once. The data stem from a study of blood T cell repertoires in COVID-19. The wider study: The United States, Italy and Spain supplied acute and convalescent COVID-19 samples. From T cells, B-cell-depleted T cells, or PBMCs came the material, which was cDNA or gDNA.

J lost 5 bases, V lost 0 bases, and 1 base had no gene match. The CDR3 spans 13 residues. Germline CDR1 and CDR2: SGHKS and YYEKEE (reference sequence). The sequence came from a man aged 50-59 years with active COVID-19. The rearrangement links TRBV5-5 to TRBJ1-2, with 7 bases matching TRBD1. The sequenced sample consisted of peripheral blood. The DNA of the CDR3 is TGTGCCAGCAGCTTGGGGGACAGATATGGCTACACCTTC. This sequence encodes CASSLGDRYGYTF. Complete variable domain (other parts from reference TRBV5-5 and TRBJ1-2): DAGVTQSPTHLIKTRGQQVTLRCSPISGHKSVSWYQQVLGQGPQFIFQYYEKEERGRGNFPDRFSARQFPNYSSELNVNALLLGDSALYLCASSLGDRYGYTFGSGTRLTVV.